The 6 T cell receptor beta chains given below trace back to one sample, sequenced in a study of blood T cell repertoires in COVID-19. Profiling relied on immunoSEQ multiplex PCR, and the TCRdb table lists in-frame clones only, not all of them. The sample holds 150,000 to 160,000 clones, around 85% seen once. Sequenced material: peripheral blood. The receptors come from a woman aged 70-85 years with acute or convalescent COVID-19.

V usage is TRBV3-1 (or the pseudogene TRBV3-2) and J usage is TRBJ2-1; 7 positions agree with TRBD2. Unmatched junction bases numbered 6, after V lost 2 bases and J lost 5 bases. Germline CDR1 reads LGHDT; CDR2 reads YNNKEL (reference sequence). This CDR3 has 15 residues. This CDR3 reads CASSQHSGPNNEQFF. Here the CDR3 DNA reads TGTGCCAGCAGCCAACATAGCGGGCCGAACAATGAGCAGTTCTTC.

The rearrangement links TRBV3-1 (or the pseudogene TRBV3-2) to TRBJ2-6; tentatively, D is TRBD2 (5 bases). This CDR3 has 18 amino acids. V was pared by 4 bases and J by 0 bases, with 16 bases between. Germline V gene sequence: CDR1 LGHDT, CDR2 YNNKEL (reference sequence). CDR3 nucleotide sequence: TGTGCCAGCAGCCCCGTGGTTGGCGGAGGCTCTGGGGCCAACGTCCTGACTTTC. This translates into CASSPVVGGGSGANVLTF.

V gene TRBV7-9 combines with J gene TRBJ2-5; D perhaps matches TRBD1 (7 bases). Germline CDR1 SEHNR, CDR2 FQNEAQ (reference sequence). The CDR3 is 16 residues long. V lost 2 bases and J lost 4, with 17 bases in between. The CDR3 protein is CASSLNRRQGGETQYF. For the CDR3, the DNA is TGTGCCAGCAGCTTAAACCGGAGACAGGGAGGAGAGACCCAGTACTTC.

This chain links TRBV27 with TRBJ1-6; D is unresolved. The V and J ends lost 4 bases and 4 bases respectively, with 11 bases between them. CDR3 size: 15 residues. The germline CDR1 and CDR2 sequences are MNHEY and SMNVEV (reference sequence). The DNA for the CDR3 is TGTGCCAGCAGTTCCCAAGAGAGGTATAATTCACCCCTCCACTTT. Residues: CASSSQERYNSPLHF.

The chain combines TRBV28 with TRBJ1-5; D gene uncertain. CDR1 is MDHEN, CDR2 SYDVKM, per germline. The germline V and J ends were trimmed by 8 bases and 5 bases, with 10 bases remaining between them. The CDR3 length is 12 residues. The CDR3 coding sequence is TGTGCCAGCGGGCCCTATGATCAGCCCCAGCATTTT. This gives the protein CASGPYDQPQHF.

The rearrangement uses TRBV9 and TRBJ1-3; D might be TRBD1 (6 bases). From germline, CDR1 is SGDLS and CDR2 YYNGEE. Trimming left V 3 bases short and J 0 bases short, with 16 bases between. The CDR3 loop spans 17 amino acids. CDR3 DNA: TGTGCCAGCAGCGCCCAGACAGGCCTCTACTCTGGAAACACCATATATTTT. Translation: CASSAQTGLYSGNTIYF.